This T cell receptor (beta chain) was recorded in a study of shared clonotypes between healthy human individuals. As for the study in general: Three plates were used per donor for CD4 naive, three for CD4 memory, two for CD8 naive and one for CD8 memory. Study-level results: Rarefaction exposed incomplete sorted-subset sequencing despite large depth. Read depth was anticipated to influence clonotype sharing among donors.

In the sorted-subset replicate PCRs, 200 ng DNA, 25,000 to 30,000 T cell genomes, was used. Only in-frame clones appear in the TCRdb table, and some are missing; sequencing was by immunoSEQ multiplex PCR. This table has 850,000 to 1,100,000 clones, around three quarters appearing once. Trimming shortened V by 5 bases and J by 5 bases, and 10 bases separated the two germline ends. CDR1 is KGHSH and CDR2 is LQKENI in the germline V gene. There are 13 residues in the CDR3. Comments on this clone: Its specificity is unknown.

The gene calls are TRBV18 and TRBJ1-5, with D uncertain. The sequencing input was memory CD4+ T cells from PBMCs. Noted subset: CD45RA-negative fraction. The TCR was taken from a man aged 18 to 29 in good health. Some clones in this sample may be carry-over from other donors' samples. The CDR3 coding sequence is TGTGCCAGCTCATCCAGCCGCGATCAGCCCCAGCATTTT. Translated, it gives CASSSSRDQPQHF.